This passage covers 7 T cell receptor beta chains from one sample sequenced in a study of tumor and adjacent non-tumor tissue in lung cancer. This sample's RNA came from whole unsorted tissue. Three rounds of nested PCR, following a modified ARM-PCR protocol, produced the TCRbeta library. TCRdb fed the multiplex PCR reads into MiXCR, producing one record per CDR3 protein. This repertoire shows 120,000 or so distinct CDR3 sequences, around three fifths found once; its top ten account for 13%. The material sequenced was lung tumor tissue. All receptors derive from a man aged 25 to 40 with non-small cell lung cancer.

Regarding this clonotype: A much larger clone lies a single base off, so this may be a read error. The rearrangement uses TRBV12-3 or TRBV12-4 and TRBJ2-2, with TRBD1 as a possible D gene (6 bases). CDR3 size: 15 residues. DNA for the CDR3: TGTGCCAGCAGTTTACAGGGGTTTGACACCGGGGAGCCGTTTTTT. Amino acid sequence: CASSLQGFDTGEPFF.

This clonotype was detected ten times or more. V is TRBV20-1 and J is TRBJ2-1; 13 bases map to TRBD2. Germline lookup yields CDR1 DFQATT and CDR2 SNEGSKA (reference sequence). The CDR3 runs to 16 residues. Trimming took 5 bases from V and 8 from J; bases not matched to a gene: 12. Written as DNA, the CDR3 is TGCAGTGCTCCAGATTCCGGGACTAGCGGGAAGGATGAGCAGTTCTTC. This gives the protein CSAPDSGTSGKDEQFF.

With regard to this clonotype: No conserved phenylalanine or tryptophan ends this CDR3, so it is likely a read error. V gene TRBV5-4 combines with J gene TRBJ2-5, with 7 bases identical to TRBD2. The ends lost 9 bases at V and 5 bases at J; junction bases unmatched: 10. This CDR3 region has 13 residues. Germline assignment: CDR1 SGHNT and CDR2 YYREEE (reference sequence). CDR3 sequence reads: CANRGRGAETQYS. The DNA of the CDR3 is TGTGCCAACAGAGGGAGGGGCGCTGAGACCCAGTACTCC.

Points on this clonotype: This may arise from a read error, as a much more abundant clone is one base away. The chain employs TRBV20-1 and TRBJ1-1; perhaps TRBD1 as D (5 bases). The germline V gene encodes CDR1 DFQATT and CDR2 SNEGSKA (reference sequence). The CDR3 extends over 13 amino acids. The CDR3 spells CSATDGGRVEALF. CDR3 nucleotides: TGCAGTGCTACGGACGGGGGAAGAGTTGAAGCTTTATTT.

Regarding this clonotype: One end of the junction fails to match germline, which may point to a read error. The chain has TRBV11-2 and TRBJ2-1, with 9 nucleotides matching TRBD2. The CDR3 sequence is 15 residues long. CDR1 and CDR2 (germline): SGHAT, FQNNGV. The CDR3 protein is CASSPGTSRMNEQFF. The CDR3 DNA reads as TGTGCCAGCAGCCCAGGGACTAGCAGGATGAATGAACAGTTCTTC.

About this clonotype itself: An end of the junction differs from the germline gene, which may be a read error. The chain uses TRBV20-1 and TRBJ2-3; a possible D gene is TRBD2 (5 bases). There are 13 residues in the CDR3. Germline loops: CDR1 DFQATT, CDR2 SNEGSKA (reference sequence). Here the CDR3 DNA reads TGCAGTGTTCACGGGGTTCTCACAGTTACGCAGTATTTT. Translated: CSVHGVLTVTQYF.

About this clonotype itself: Relative to the germline gene, one junction end is altered; a read error may explain this. The J gene is TRBJ2-1, the V gene TRBV4-2; no definite D call. The CDR3 loop spans 14 amino acids. Germline V gives CDR1 LGHNA, CDR2 YNFKEQ. For the CDR3, the DNA is TGTGCCAGCAGCCGAGGTCAAGCCTATAATGACCAGTTCTTC. Its protein product is CASSRGQAYNDQFF.